One sample yielded the 15 T cell receptor beta chains listed below, sequenced in a study of CD8+ T cells in alopecia areata. RNA extraction was followed by reverse transcription into cDNA, which acted as the sequencing template. Method: immunoSEQ multiplex PCR; TCRdb's copy keeps in-frame clones and lacks some. The data contain 150,000 to 200,000 clones, 55% to 65% of them singletons. Sample: CD4+ T cells sorted from blood. The source is a human donor in good health.

The gene calls are TRBV27 and TRBJ1-2, with a weak D call TRBD1 (5 bases). V lost 4 bases to trimming and J lost 2 bases, with 8 bases between them. The CDR3 sequence is 13 residues long. Germline V gene lookup returns CDR1 MNHEY and CDR2 SMNVEV (reference sequence). The CDR3 loop reads CASSSGHNYGYTF. The DNA of the CDR3 is TGTGCCAGCAGTTCGGGGCACAACTATGGCTACACCTTC.

The gene calls are TRBV19 and TRBJ2-5; D is uncertain. In germline, CDR1 is LNHDA, CDR2 SQIVND (reference sequence). V lost 6 bases to trimming and J lost 1 base, with 9 bases between them. The CDR3 sequence is 13 residues long. The CDR3 bases are TGTGCCAGTAGGCCAGATGCCCAAGAGACCCAGTACTTC. Protein product: CASRPDAQETQYF.

The chain joins TRBV19 to TRBJ2-7; TRBD1 matches 7 bases. V lost 4 bases and J lost 6; bases outside the gene matches: 9. Per the germline V gene, CDR1 is LNHDA and CDR2 is SQIVND (reference sequence). This CDR3 comprises 14 residues. The CDR3 coding sequence is TGTGCCAGTAGTAAGGGGACAGTGAACGGCGAGCAGTACTTC. Its protein is CASSKGTVNGEQYF.

V usage is TRBV6-1 and J usage is TRBJ1-1; D remains ambiguous. The CDR3 runs 15 residues. Looked up from germline, CDR1 is MNHNS and CDR2 is SASEGT. V was cut by 8 bases and J by 0 bases, with 16 bases left in between. The CDR3 loop reads CASRLGSPLNTEAFF. Here the CDR3 DNA reads TGTGCCAGCCGTTTGGGGAGCCCTTTGAACACTGAAGCTTTCTTT.

Only a few counts were recorded for this clone. This chain links TRBV29-1 with TRBJ2-5; 10 bases agree with TRBD2. Losses at the gene ends were 3 bases for V and 4 bases for J; bases not matched to a gene: 8. The germline gives CDR1 SQVTM, CDR2 ANQGSEA. The CDR3 totals 15 residues. CDR3 loop: CSVDWLAGVGETQYF. The CDR3 coding sequence is TGCAGCGTTGATTGGCTAGCGGGAGTAGGAGAGACCCAGTACTTC. Looking up the rest from reference TRBV29-1 and TRBJ2-5 gives the full variable domain: SAVISQKPSRDICQRGTSLTIQCQVDSQVTMMFWYRQQPGQSLTLIATANQGSEATYESGFVIDKFPISRPNLTFSTLTVSNMSPEDSSIYLCSVDWLAGVGETQYFGPGTRLLVL.

The chain combines TRBV28 with TRBJ2-5; TRBD1 agrees at 7 bases. The CDR3 covers 13 residues. Germline assignment: CDR1 MDHEN and CDR2 SYDVKM. With V trimmed by 3 bases and J by 3 bases, 1 base remained unmatched. CDR3 residues: CASSLTGKETQYF. The DNA for the CDR3 is TGTGCCAGCAGTTTGACAGGGAAAGAGACCCAGTACTTC. Together with reference TRBV28 and TRBJ2-5, the CDR3 gives the full variable domain: DVKVTQSSRYLVKRTGEKVFLECVQDMDHENMFWYRQDPGLGLRLIYFSYDVKMKEKGDIPEGYSVSREKKERFSLILESASTNQTSMYLCASSLTGKETQYFGPGTRLLVL.

The genes are TRBV5-1 and TRBJ1-2, with a weak D call TRBD1 (5 bases). Germline V gives CDR1 SGHRS, CDR2 YFSETQ. The V end lost 9 bases, the J end lost 1 base, and 13 bases lay between the germline ends. The CDR3 spans 13 residues. CDR3 amino acids: CATSGGDNYGYTF. The DNA of the CDR3 is TGCGCCACGTCCGGAGGGGATAACTATGGCTACACCTTC.

The V and J genes are TRBV2 and TRBJ1-4; D might be TRBD1 (5 bases). CDR1 and CDR2 (germline): SNHLY, FYNNEI. The CDR3 is made up of 14 amino acids. Trimming removed 4 bases from V and 7 bases from J, with 13 bases in between. CDR3 in amino acids: CASSAIPQGEKLFF. The CDR3 bases are TGTGCCAGCAGTGCGATCCCTCAGGGTGAAAAACTGTTTTTT.

On this clone itself: Other DNA sequences from this sample encode an identical CDR3 as well. The chain is built from TRBV29-1 and TRBJ1-2; 10 bases match TRBD1. Germline CDR1 is SQVTM and CDR2 is ANQGSEA. CDR3 length equals 12 residues. V dropped 7 bases and J dropped 6; count of bases not matched to a gene: 5. The CDR3 DNA sequence: TGCAGCGCACGGACAGGGGGAGATGGCTACACCTTC. Translating gives CSARTGGDGYTF.

This clone was counted between two and nine times. V is TRBV5-1 and J is TRBJ2-7; 7 bases are a match to TRBD1. This CDR3 spans 15 amino acids. J was trimmed by 0 bases and V by 3 bases; bases with no gene match: 6. Per germline, CDR1 SGHRS and CDR2 YFSETQ. CDR3 coding DNA: TGCGCCAGCAGCTCATGGACAGGCTACTCCTACGAGCAGTACTTC. Its translation: CASSSWTGYSYEQYF.

This clone was counted between two and nine times. CDR3 loop: CSVGLAGGPYEQYF. In DNA, the CDR3 is TGCAGCGTCGGACTAGCGGGAGGCCCCTACGAGCAGTACTTC. The chain links TRBV29-1 to TRBJ2-7; 14 nucleotides agree with TRBD2. This CDR3 is 14 amino acids long. V dropped 6 bases and J dropped 2; count of bases not matched to a gene: 3. Looked up from germline, CDR1 is SQVTM and CDR2 is ANQGSEA.

V gene TRBV7-9 combines with J gene TRBJ1-2; D remains ambiguous. Germline CDR1 reads SEHNR; CDR2 reads FQNEAQ (reference sequence). V was clipped by 1 base and J by 4 bases, with 10 bases between them. This CDR3 contains 14 residues. The CDR3 region is CASSLVDEIYGYTF. The CDR3 bases are TGTGCCAGCAGCTTAGTCGACGAAATCTATGGCTACACCTTC. Full variable domain (remainder filled in from reference TRBV7-9 and TRBJ1-2): DTGVSQNPRHKITKRGQNVTFRCDPISEHNRLYWYRQTLGQGPEFLTYFQNEAQLEKSRLLSDRFSAERPKGSFSTLEIQRTEQGDSAMYLCASSLVDEIYGYTFGSGTRLTVV.

The CDR3 region is CSVGSVNQPQHF. Here the CDR3 DNA reads TGCAGCGTTGGCAGCGTCAATCAGCCCCAGCATTTT. The chain carries TRBV29-1 and TRBJ1-5; D uncertain. The V and J ends lost 4 bases and 3 bases respectively, with 7 bases between them. The CDR3 has 12 residues. Germline V gene sequence: CDR1 SQVTM, CDR2 ANQGSEA.

The CDR3 DNA reads as TGTGCCAGCAGTTTTACAGGGGATGGCTACACCTTC. Translation gives CASSFTGDGYTF. The chain employs TRBV6-1 and TRBJ1-2, with 7 bases lining up with TRBD1. Trimming removed 5 bases from V and 6 bases from J; junction bases left unmatched: 3. The germline V gene has CDR1 MNHNS and CDR2 SASEGT. The CDR3 loop spans 12 amino acids.

This clone occurred a few times. This sequence joins TRBV25-1 and TRBJ2-1; perhaps TRBD2 as D (6 bases). V was cut by 4 bases and J by 5 bases, with 9 bases left in between. The CDR3 totals 13 residues. CDR1 and CDR2 (germline): MGHDK, SYGVNS. The CDR3 loop is CASSARTNNEQFF. CDR3 sequence (DNA): TGTGCCAGCAGTGCCCGGACTAACAATGAGCAGTTCTTC.